This T cell receptor (beta chain) came from a study of Ad26.COV2.S vaccination and SARS-CoV-2 variants. Regarding treatment: some 19 received Ad26.COV2.S at low or high dose, single or two shots; five or six received placebo; per-sample allocation not given. Day 63 after the first vaccine or placebo injection was the time point for sampling. In germline, CDR1 is SGHAT, CDR2 FQNNGV. The germline V and J ends were trimmed by 5 bases and 4 bases, with 19 bases remaining between them. There are 16 residues in the CDR3. Study outcomes and limitations: Non-spike TCR breadth showed similarity between vaccine and placebo recipients.

The table came from immunoSEQ multiplex PCR; TCRdb's copy has only in-frame clones and leaves some out. This table holds fewer than 500,000 clones, 89% found once. With regard to this clone: Its antigen remains unidentified.

Sequenced material: peripheral blood, taken in a trial of Ad26.COV2.S vaccine versus placebo. This receptor was identified in a person between 18 and 60 years old who received the Ad26.COV2.S COVID-19 vaccine or a placebo. V is TRBV11-2 and J is TRBJ2-3, with unresolved D. This chain's CDR3 is CASSAIGVGKADTQYF. The DNA for the CDR3 is TGTGCCAGCAGCGCTATAGGAGTAGGGAAGGCAGATACGCAGTATTTT. Based on the CDR3 plus reference TRBV11-2 and TRBJ2-3, the full variable domain is EAGVAQSPRYKIIEKRQSVAFWCNPISGHATLYWYQQILGQGPKLLIQFQNNGVVDDSQLPKDRFSAERLKGVDSTLKIQPAKLEDSAVYLCASSAIGVGKADTQYFGPGTRLTVL.